A single T cell receptor (beta chain) is shown here with its context. Its cognate antigen has yet to be identified. No base qualities exist here, and no much larger clone lies one base off it. The donors were healthy, HIV-negative adults who had no recently reported acute infections or vaccinations. Every donor was a Caucasian adult residing in Nashville, Tennessee, USA. CD4+ T cells were enriched by magnetic negative selection; naive cells were then positively selected on CD45RA, and the negative fraction formed the memory subset. Blood was collected by leukapheresis, and PBMCs were isolated by Ficoll-Histopaque density gradient centrifugation and then cryopreserved in liquid nitrogen vapor phase. Analytical flow cytometry was used to check the purity and quantity of each magnetically sorted T cell population. Genomic DNA was isolated from every sorted fraction and measured by UV absorbance on a Nanodrop 2000c.

V is reduced by 6 bases and J by 0 bases, leaving a spacing of 19 bases between them. Taken from cysteine to phenylalanine, the CDR3 has 16 residues. The read is trimmed to its CDR3 DNA, 48 bases read in frame from base 1. From the germline V gene, CDR1 is SQVTM and CDR2 is ANQGSEA. Using the deep immunoSEQ assay, TCR CDR3 regions were amplified from genomic DNA by multiplex PCR. For each cell subset, the extracted genomic DNA was distributed evenly across all wells of several immunoSEQ 96-well plates, and each plate served as one replicate. Each replicate PCR for sorted subsets received about 210 ng genomic DNA, equal to around 32,000 T cell genomes. Purified libraries were quantified with a Qubit 3.0 fluorometer, sized on a Bioanalyzer 2100, and re-quantified with the KAPA Library Quantification kit. A separate single-read 150-cycle Illumina NextSeq 550 flow cell was used to sequence each immunoSEQ 96-well plate. As for how the authors treated the data: Because the immunoSEQ output included only junctional sequences and no quality scores, the filtering could not be the same as the filtering used for full-length reads. To assign V/J genes and CDR3, sequences were annotated against IMGT germline references using PyIR, a Python wrapper for IgBLAST v1.9. Any read was removed if the V/J assignment was weak (E-value above 1e-6), the CDR3 was missing, or the read contained stop codons, out-of-frame junctions, or ambiguous translated residues. V3J clonotypes were defined by identical inferred V gene, J gene, and CDR3 amino acid sequence. Percentage overlap between repertoires was computed as shared unique clonotypes divided by the size of the smaller repertoire. Repertoire richness was assessed with RTK rarefaction, the Chao1 estimator, and Recon v2.1 estimates of unobserved clonotypes. OLGA was used to compute generation probabilities for all TCRbeta clonotypes that the gDNA method yielded from a handful of donors. This immuneACCESS table, as held by TCRdb, lists in-frame sequences with V and J called but not all clones. Of the missing ones, under half trace to an unresolved V gene in checked studies; the others have no known cause. V and J calls and clone size are copied from that table; D and trimming were computed from the DNA. The table for this sample lists 1,400,000 or so clones; about 98.5% of them were counted only once. The ten largest make up roughly 0.36% of the sample.

These data are taken from a study of shared clonotypes between healthy human individuals (dated by TCRdb to 2018 to 2020). Study-wide context: The cohort included a few men and a couple of women between 18 and 49 years of age. Per donor, three plates each were used for CD4 naive and CD4 memory, two for CD8 naive, and one for CD8 memory. The study deeply sequenced blood TCR repertoires of five healthy adults to estimate repertoire size and the extent of clonotype sharing between individuals. To increase sequencing depth and limit assay-specific biases, TCR repertoire library preparation and sequencing were carried out by different laboratories using diverse techniques. Between about 0.85 and 9.5 billion PBMCs per donor were obtained by leukapheresis.

Results and caveats for the whole study, not just this receptor: Pairwise subsampling indicated that sequencing depth was expected to affect the degree of clonotype sharing among donors. The genetic and exposure-history diversity represented was limited by the small number of donors. When four donors were compared, the shared fraction of clonotypes was about 5.2% for naive CD4, about 4% for naive CD8, more than 2% for memory CD4, and under 0.5% for memory CD8. Compared with non-shared clonotypes, the clonotypes found in all four sorted-subset donors had higher generation probabilities. Naive subsets generally had larger estimated clonotype richness than memory subsets. Sampling was limited to blood, and TCR repertoires in tissue likely differ from TCR repertoires in blood. Rarefaction of sorted-subset datasets indicated incomplete sequencing despite the large sequencing depth.

This receptor chain uses TRBV29-1 and TRBJ2-3; the D gene is tentatively TRBD1 or TRBD2, each matching 6 bases. This TCR was sampled from a man younger than 45 in good health. Input material: naive CD4+ T cells sorted from blood. The cell subset or site label here, explained by the study, means: CD45RA+ positively selected. The CDR3 here reads CSVEGITGQSTDTQYF. The DNA sequence follows: TGCAGCGTGGAGGGGATTACCGGACAGAGCACAGATACGCAGTATTTT.